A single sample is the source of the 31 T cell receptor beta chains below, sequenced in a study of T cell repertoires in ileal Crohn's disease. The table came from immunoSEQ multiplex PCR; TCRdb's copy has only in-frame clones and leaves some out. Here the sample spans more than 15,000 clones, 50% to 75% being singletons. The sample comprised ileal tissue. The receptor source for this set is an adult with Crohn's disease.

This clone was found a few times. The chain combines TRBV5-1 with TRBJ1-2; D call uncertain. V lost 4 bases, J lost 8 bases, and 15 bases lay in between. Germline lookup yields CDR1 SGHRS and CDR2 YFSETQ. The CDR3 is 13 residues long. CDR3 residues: CASSPAQAGGYTF. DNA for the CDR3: TGCGCCAGCAGCCCTGCCCAGGCGGGAGGCTACACCTTC.

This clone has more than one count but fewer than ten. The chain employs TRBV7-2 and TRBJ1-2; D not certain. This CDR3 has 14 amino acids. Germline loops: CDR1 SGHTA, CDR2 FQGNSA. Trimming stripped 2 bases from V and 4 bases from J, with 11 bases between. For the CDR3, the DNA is TGTGCCAGCAGCTTATCGGTCGACTTCTATGGCTACACCTTC. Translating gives CASSLSVDFYGYTF. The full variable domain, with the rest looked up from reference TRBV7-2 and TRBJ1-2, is GAGVSQSPSNKVTEKGKDVELRCDPISGHTALYWYRQSLGQGLEFLIYFQGNSAPDKSGLPSDRFSAERTGGSVSTLTIQRTQQEDSAVYLCASSLSVDFYGYTFGSGTRLTVV.

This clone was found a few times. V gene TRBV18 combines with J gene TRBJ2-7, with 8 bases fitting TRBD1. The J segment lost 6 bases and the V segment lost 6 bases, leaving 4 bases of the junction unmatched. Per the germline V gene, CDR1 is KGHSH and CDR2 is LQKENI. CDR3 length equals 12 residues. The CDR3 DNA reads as TGTGCCAGCTCGTACGGGACAGGCGAGCAGTACTTC. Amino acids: CASSYGTGEQYF.

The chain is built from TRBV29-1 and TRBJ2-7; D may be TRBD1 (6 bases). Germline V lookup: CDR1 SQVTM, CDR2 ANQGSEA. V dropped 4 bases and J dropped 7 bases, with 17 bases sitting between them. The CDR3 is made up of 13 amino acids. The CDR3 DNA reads TGCAGCGTTGTCCGGGACACCTACTCTGAGCAGTACTTC. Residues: CSVVRDTYSEQYF.

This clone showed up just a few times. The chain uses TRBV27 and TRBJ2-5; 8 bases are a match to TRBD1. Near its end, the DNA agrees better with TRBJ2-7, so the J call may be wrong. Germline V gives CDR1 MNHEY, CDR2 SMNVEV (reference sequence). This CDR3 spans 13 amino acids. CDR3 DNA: TGTGCCACCGGAAGGGACAGGCCCTACGAGCAGTACTTC. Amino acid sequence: CATGRDRPYEQYF.

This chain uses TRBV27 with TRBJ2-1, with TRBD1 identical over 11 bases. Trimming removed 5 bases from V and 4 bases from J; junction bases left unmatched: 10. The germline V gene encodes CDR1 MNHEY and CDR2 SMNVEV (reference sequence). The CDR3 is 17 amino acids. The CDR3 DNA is TGTGCCAGCAGTCCCGGACAGGGGGCAACGGGGTACAATGAGCAGTTCTTC. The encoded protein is CASSPGQGATGYNEQFF.

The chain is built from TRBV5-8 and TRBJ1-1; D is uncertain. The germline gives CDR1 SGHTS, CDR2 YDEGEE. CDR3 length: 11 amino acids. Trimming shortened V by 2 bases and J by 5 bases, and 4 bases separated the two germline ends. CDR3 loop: CASSFLTEAFF. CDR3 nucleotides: TGTGCCAGCAGCTTTCTTACTGAAGCTTTCTTT. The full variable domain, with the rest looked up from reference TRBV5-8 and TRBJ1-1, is EAGVTQSPTHLIKTRGQQATLRCSPISGHTSVYWYQQALGLGLQFLLWYDEGEERNRGNFPPRFSGRQFPNYSSELNVNALELEDSALYLCASSFLTEAFFGQGTRLTVV.

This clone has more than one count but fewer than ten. The CDR3 reads CASSEAADPRGEQYF. Here the CDR3 DNA reads TGTGCCAGCAGTGAAGCTGCCGACCCGCGGGGGGAGCAGTACTTC. The chain employs TRBV2 and TRBJ2-7, with 7 positions matching TRBD2. Trimming at V came to 0 bases and at J to 7 bases, leaving 9 bases not matched to a gene. CDR1 is SNHLY and CDR2 is FYNNEI in the germline V gene. This CDR3 region has 15 residues. Filled out from reference TRBV2 and TRBJ2-7, the complete variable domain reads EPEVTQTPSHQVTQMGQEVILRCVPISNHLYFYWYRQILGQKVEFLVSFYNNEISEKSEIFDDQFSVERPDGSNFTLKIRSTKLEDSAMYFCASSEAADPRGEQYFGPGTRLTVT.

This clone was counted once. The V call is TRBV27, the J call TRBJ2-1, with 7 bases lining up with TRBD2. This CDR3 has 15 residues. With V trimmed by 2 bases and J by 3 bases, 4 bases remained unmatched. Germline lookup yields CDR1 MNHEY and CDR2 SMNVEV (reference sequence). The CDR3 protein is CASSLRGTIYNEQFF. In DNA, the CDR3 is TGTGCCAGCAGTTTACGCGGGACTATCTACAATGAGCAGTTCTTC.

CDR3 loop: CATRTDRTNTGELFF. The CDR3 nucleotides are TGTGCCACGCGCACCGACAGGACGAACACCGGGGAGCTGTTTTTT. The V and J genes are TRBV15 and TRBJ2-2; D possibly corresponds to TRBD1 (6 bases). The CDR3 is made up of 15 amino acids. The V and J ends lost 9 bases and 0 bases respectively, with 14 bases between them. Germline V lookup: CDR1 LNHNV, CDR2 YYDKDF (reference sequence).

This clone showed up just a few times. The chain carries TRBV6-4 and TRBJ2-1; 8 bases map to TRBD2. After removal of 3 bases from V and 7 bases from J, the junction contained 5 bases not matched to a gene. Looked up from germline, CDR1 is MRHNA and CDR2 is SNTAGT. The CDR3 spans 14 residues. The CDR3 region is CASSEGLAGNEQFF. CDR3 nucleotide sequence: TGTGCCAGCAGTGAGGGCCTAGCGGGTAATGAGCAGTTCTTC.

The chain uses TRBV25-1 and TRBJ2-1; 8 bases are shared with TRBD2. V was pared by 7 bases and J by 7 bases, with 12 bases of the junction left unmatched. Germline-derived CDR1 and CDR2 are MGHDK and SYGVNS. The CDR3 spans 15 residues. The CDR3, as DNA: TGTGCCAGCACCCGAAGAGCGGGAGCCCTTAATGAGCAGTTCTTC. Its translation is CASTRRAGALNEQFF.

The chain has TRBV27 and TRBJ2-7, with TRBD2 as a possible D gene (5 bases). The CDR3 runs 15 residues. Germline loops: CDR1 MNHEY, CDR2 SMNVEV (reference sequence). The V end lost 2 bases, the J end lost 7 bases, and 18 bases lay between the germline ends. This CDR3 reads CASSLSRRSTSEQYF. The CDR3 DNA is TGTGCCAGCAGTTTAAGTCGGAGGTCGACCTCGGAGCAGTACTTC.

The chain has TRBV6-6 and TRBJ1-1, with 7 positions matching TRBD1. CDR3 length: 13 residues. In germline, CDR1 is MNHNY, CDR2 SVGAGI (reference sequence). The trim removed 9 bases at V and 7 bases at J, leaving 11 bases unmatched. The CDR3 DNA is TGTGCCAGTCAAGGGCAACAGGGGTTTGAAGCTTTCTTT. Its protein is CASQGQQGFEAFF.

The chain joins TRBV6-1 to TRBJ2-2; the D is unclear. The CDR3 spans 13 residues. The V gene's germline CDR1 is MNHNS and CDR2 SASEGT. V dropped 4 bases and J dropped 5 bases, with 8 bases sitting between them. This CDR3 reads CASSVFGTGELFF. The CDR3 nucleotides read TGTGCCAGCAGTGTCTTCGGGACCGGGGAGCTGTTTTTT.

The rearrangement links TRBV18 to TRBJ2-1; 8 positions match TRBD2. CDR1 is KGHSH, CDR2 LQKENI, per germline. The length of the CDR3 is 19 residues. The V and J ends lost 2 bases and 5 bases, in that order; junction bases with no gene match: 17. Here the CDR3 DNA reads TGTGCCAGCTCACCAACTTGGCTAGCGGGTTTGGGTTCAGACAATGAGCAGTTCTTC. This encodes CASSPTWLAGLGSDNEQFF.

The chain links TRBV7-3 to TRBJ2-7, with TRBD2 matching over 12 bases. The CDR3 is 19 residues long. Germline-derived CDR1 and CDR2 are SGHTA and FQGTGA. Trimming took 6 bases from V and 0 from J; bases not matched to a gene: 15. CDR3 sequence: CASRLPFPSGRGSSYEQYF. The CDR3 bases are TGTGCCAGCAGACTCCCCTTTCCTAGCGGGAGGGGTTCCTCCTACGAGCAGTACTTC.

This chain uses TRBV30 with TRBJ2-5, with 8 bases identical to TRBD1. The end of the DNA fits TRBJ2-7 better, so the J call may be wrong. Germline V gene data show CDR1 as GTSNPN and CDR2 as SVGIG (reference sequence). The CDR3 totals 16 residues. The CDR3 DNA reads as TGTGCCTGGTCCTCTAAGGGGACAGGAGGTACCTACGAGCAGTACTTC. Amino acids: CAWSSKGTGGTYEQYF.

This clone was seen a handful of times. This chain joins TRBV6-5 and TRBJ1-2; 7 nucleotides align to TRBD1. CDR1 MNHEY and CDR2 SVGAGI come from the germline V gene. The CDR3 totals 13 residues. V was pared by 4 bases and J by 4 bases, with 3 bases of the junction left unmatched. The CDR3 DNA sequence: TGTGCCAGCAGTTGGGGACAGCTCTATGGCTACACCTTC. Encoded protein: CASSWGQLYGYTF.

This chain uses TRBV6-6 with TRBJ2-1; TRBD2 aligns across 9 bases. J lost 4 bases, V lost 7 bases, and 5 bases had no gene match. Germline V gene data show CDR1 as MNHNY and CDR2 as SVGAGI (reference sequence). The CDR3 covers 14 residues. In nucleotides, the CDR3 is TGTGCCAGCATCCTGACTAGCGGATACAATGAGCAGTTCTTC. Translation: CASILTSGYNEQFF.

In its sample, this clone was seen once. CDR3 sequence reads: CATSRSAGGSYEQYF. The CDR3 DNA sequence: TGTGCCACCAGCAGATCAGCAGGGGGATCCTACGAGCAGTACTTC. J is TRBJ2-7 and V is TRBV15; 7 bases map to TRBD1. J gave up 1 base and V 2 bases, and 5 bases lay outside the gene matches. CDR3 length equals 15 residues. Germline V gene sequence: CDR1 LNHNV, CDR2 YYDKDF (reference sequence).

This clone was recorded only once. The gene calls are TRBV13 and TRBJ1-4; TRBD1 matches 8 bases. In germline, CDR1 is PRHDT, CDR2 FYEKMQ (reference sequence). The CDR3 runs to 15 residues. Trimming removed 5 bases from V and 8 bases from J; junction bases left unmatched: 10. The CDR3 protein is CASSLSGGAREKLFF. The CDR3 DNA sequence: TGTGCCAGCAGCCTCTCAGGGGGCGCAAGGGAAAAACTGTTTTTT.

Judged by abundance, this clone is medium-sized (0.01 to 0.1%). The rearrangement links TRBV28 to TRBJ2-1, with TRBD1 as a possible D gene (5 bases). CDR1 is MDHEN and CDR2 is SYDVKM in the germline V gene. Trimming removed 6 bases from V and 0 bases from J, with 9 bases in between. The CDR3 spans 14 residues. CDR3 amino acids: CASRKGSSYNEQFF. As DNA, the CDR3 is TGTGCCAGCAGGAAGGGGTCCTCCTACAATGAGCAGTTCTTC.

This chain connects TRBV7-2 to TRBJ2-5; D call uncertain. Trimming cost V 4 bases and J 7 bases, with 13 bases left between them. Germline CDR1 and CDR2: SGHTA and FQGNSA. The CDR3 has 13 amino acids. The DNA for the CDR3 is TGTGCCAGCAGCTCGAGTCCAAGTGGGACCCAGTACTTC. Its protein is CASSSSPSGTQYF.

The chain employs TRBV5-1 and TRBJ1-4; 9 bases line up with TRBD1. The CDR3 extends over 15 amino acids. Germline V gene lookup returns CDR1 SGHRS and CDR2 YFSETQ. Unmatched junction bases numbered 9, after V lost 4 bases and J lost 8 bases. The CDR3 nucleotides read TGCGCCAGCAGCCGCGGGGACAGGGCTGGGGAAAAACTGTTTTTT. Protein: CASSRGDRAGEKLFF.

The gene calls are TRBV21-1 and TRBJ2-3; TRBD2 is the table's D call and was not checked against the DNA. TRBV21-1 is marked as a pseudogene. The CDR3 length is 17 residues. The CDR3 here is CASTQKRLARRTDTQYF. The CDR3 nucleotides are TGTGCCAGCACCCAAAAAAGGTTAGCGCGGAGAACAGATACGCAGTATTTT.

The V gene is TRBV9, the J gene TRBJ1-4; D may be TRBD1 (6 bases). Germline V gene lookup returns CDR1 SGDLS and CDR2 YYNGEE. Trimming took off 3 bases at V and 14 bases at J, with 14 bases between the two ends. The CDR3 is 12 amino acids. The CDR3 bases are TGTGCCAGCAGCGAAACAGGGAGGGTCCTGTTTTTT. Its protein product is CASSETGRVLFF.

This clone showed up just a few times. The CDR3 DNA follows: TGTGCCAGTAGTCCCTTGGCGGAAGCGGACGAGCAGTACTTC. Amino acid sequence: CASSPLAEADEQYF. This sequence joins TRBV6-1 and TRBJ2-7; D perhaps matches TRBD2 (5 bases). The V and J ends lost 9 bases and 5 bases respectively, with 20 bases between them. CDR3 size: 14 residues. The V gene's germline CDR1 is MNHNS and CDR2 SASEGT.

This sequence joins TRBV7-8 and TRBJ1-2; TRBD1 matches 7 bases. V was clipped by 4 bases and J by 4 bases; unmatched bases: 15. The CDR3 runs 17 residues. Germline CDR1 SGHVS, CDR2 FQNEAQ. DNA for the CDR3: TGTGCCAGCAGCTCCCGAAATCGAGGGACAGAAATCTATGGCTACACCTTC. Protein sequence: CASSSRNRGTEIYGYTF. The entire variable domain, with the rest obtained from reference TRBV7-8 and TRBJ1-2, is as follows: GAGVSQSPRYKVAKRGQDVALRCDPISGHVSLFWYQQALGQGPEFLTYFQNEAQLDKSGLPSDRFFAERPEGSVSTLKIQRTQQEDSAVYLCASSSRNRGTEIYGYTFGSGTRLTVV.

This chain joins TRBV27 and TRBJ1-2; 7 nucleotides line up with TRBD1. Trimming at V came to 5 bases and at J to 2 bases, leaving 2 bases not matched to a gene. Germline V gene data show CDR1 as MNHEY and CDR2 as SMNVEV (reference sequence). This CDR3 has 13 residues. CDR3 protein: CASSPGQNYGYTF. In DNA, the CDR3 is TGTGCCAGCAGTCCGGGACAGAACTATGGCTACACCTTC.

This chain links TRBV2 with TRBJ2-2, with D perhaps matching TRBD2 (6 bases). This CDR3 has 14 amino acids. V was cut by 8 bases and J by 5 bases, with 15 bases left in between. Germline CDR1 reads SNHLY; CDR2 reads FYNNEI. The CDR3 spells CASRGQGGTGELFF. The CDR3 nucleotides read TGTGCCAGCCGAGGGCAGGGAGGAACCGGGGAGCTGTTTTTT.